The 15 T cell receptor beta chains listed next were all sequenced from one sample in a study of T cells in localized non-small cell lung cancer. The method was immunoSEQ multiplex PCR; TCRdb's version includes in-frame clones alone and lacks a portion of them. The sample lists 900 to 1,500 clones, roughly 35% occurring once. The sample in question was lung tumor tissue, obtained before any cancer treatment. These receptors all come from a male donor at least 60 years old with stage II squamous cell lung carcinoma.

V gene TRBV6-9 combines with J gene TRBJ2-1; D tentatively reads TRBD1 or TRBD2 (5 bases each). CDR1 is MNHGY and CDR2 is SVAAGI in the germline V gene. This CDR3 contains 13 residues. Trimming cost V 4 bases and J 8 bases, with 12 bases left between them. CDR3 sequence reads: CASSFGRGDEQFF. As DNA, the CDR3 is TGTGCCAGCAGTTTCGGACGGGGCGATGAGCAGTTCTTC.

The chain has TRBV9 and TRBJ2-2; D might be TRBD2 (6 bases). V dropped 3 bases and J dropped 3 bases, with 12 bases sitting between them. CDR1 is SGDLS, CDR2 YYNGEE, per germline. The CDR3 covers 15 residues. The CDR3 DNA follows: TGTGCCAGCAGCGCCTGGCGGGGAGACACCGGGGAGCTGTTTTTT. Translated, it gives CASSAWRGDTGELFF.

The sample holds a few counts of this clone. The V and J genes are TRBV6-8 and TRBJ1-1, with no clear D. Germline lookup yields CDR1 MNHGY and CDR2 SAAAGT. Trimming stripped 0 bases from V and 0 bases from J, with 8 bases between. CDR3 length: 15 residues. CDR3 in DNA: TGTGCCAGCAGTTACTCTCCGGGGTTGAACACTGAAGCTTTCTTT. This gives the protein CASSYSPGLNTEAFF.

The chain employs TRBV11-3 and TRBJ2-1; D not certain. CDR1 is SGHNT, CDR2 YENEEA, per germline. Trimming left V 3 bases short and J 7 bases short, with 19 bases between. This CDR3 is 16 amino acids long. The CDR3, as DNA: TGTGCCAGCAGCTTCCAAATTAGCTCAGCGTGGAATGAGCAGTTCTTC. It encodes CASSFQISSAWNEQFF.

This clone is medium-sized within its sample. The chain links TRBV11-3 to TRBJ2-7; possibly TRBD1 for D (5 bases). Germline lookup yields CDR1 SGHNT and CDR2 YENEEA. Trimming shortened V by 1 base and J by 3 bases, and 10 bases separated the two germline ends. The CDR3 has 14 residues. CDR3 DNA: TGTGCCAGCAGCTTAGTTTCGCAGGGCTACGAGCAGTACTTC. This translates into CASSLVSQGYEQYF.

The gene calls are TRBV9 and TRBJ2-5; D is perhaps TRBD1 or TRBD2 (6 bases each). The V end was cut by 5 bases, the J end by 3 bases, with 20 bases between. This CDR3 is 16 amino acids long. Germline V gene lookup returns CDR1 SGDLS and CDR2 YYNGEE. The CDR3 region is CASSEIWGAREETQYF. The CDR3 DNA sequence: TGTGCCAGCAGTGAGATATGGGGGGCCAGGGAAGAGACCCAGTACTTC.

The rearrangement uses TRBV6-8 and TRBJ1-3; D is ambiguous. This CDR3 spans 14 amino acids. Trimming shortened V by 8 bases and J by 4 bases, and 15 bases separated the two germline ends. Germline lookup yields CDR1 MNHGY and CDR2 SAAAGT. The DNA of the CDR3 is TGTGCCAGCCGAAGATCGGCTTCAGGAAACACCATATATTTT. Translation: CASRRSASGNTIYF.

This chain links TRBV7-5 with TRBJ2-3; the table's D call of TRBD1 was not tested on the DNA. TRBV7-5 is a pseudogene. The CDR3 consists of 15 residues. The CDR3 DNA follows: TGTGCCAGCAGCGCAGACAGGGTCGGCACAGATACGCAGTATTTT. Translation: CASSADRVGTDTQYF.

J is TRBJ2-5 and V is TRBV25-1, with TRBD1 as a possible D gene (6 bases). V was clipped by 3 bases and J by 1 base, with 18 bases between them. This CDR3 spans 17 amino acids. Germline V gene lookup returns CDR1 MGHDK and CDR2 SYGVNS. In DNA form, the CDR3 reads TGTGCCAGCAGTGATGGGACCGGGACAAGCCTCCAAGAGACCCAGTACTTC. This gives the protein CASSDGTGTSLQETQYF.

This clone was counted a few times. The chain links TRBV6-1 to TRBJ2-4, with D perhaps matching TRBD2 (6 bases). V lost 1 base to trimming and J lost 5 bases, with 9 bases between them. The CDR3 is 14 residues long. CDR1 and CDR2 (germline): MNHNS, SASEGT. The CDR3, as DNA: TGTGCCAGCAGTGAAGACGGGAGCCAAAACATTCAGTACTTC. Protein sequence: CASSEDGSQNIQYF.

V and J are TRBV18 and TRBJ1-5; the D is unclear. V was cut by 2 bases and J by 3 bases, with 11 bases left in between. This CDR3 contains 15 residues. CDR1 and CDR2 (germline): KGHSH, LQKENI. CDR3 in DNA: TGTGCCAGCTCACCAAGCGCAGGAAACAATCAGCCCCAGCATTTT. Amino acids: CASSPSAGNNQPQHF.

V is TRBV4-1 and J is TRBJ2-2, with D uncertain. There are 16 residues in the CDR3. Germline V gene lookup returns CDR1 MGHRA and CDR2 YSYEKL. V lost 4 bases and J 2 bases, leaving 14 bases between the germline ends. The CDR3 is CASSPLGRSNTGELFF. CDR3 nucleotide sequence: TGCGCCAGCAGCCCACTTGGGCGGTCCAACACCGGGGAGCTGTTTTTT.

This clone has only a few counts. V gene TRBV28 combines with J gene TRBJ2-7; D ambiguous. CDR1 and CDR2 from the germline V gene are MDHEN and SYDVKM. V shed 4 bases and J shed 9 bases, with 13 bases lying between them. The length of the CDR3 is 12 residues. CDR3 nucleotides: TGTGCCAGCAGTTCCCCCCGCTATGGGCAGTACTTC. This translates into CASSSPRYGQYF.

This sequence joins TRBV29-1 and TRBJ1-2; D ambiguous. Germline-derived CDR1 and CDR2 are SQVTM and ANQGSEA. The V gene lost 4 bases and the J gene lost 4 bases, with 10 bases spanning the gap. The CDR3 is 12 amino acids. The CDR3 nucleotides read TGCAGCGTTGGCCAGGTCCTCTATGGCTACACCTTC. As protein: CSVGQVLYGYTF.

The chain is built from TRBV28 and TRBJ1-4; no reliable D call. The CDR3 contains 14 residues. Trimming took off 0 bases at V and 3 bases at J, with 5 bases between the two ends. Per the germline V gene, CDR1 is MDHEN and CDR2 is SYDVKM. As DNA, the CDR3 is TGTGCCAGCAGTTTATGGGGATCTAATGAAAAACTGTTTTTT. Translation: CASSLWGSNEKLFF.